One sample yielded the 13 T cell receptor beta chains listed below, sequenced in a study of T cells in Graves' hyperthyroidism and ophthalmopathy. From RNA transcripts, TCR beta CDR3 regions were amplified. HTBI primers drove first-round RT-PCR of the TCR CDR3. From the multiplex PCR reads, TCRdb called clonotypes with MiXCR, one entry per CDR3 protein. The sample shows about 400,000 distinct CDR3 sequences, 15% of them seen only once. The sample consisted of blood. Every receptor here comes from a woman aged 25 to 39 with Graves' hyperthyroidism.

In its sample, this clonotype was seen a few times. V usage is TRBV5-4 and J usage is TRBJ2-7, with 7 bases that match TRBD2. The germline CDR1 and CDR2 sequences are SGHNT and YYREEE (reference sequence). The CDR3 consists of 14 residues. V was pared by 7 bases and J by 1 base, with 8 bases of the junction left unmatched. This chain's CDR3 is CASSKRDPSYEQYF. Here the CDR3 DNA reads TGTGCCAGCTCTAAGCGGGACCCTTCCTACGAGCAGTACTTC. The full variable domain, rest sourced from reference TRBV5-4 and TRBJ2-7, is ETGVTQSPTHLIKTRGQQVTLRCSSQSGHNTVSWYQQALGQGPQFIFQYYREEENGRGNFPPRFSGLQFPNYSSELNVNALELDDSALYLCASSKRDPSYEQYFGPGTRLTVT.

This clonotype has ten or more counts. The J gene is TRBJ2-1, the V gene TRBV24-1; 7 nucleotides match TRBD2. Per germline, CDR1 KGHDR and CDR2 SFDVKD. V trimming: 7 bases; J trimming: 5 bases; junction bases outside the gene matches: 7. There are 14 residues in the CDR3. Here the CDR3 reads CATSAGVGNNEQFF. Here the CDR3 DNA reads TGTGCCACCAGCGCGGGAGTTGGGAACAATGAGCAGTTCTTC.

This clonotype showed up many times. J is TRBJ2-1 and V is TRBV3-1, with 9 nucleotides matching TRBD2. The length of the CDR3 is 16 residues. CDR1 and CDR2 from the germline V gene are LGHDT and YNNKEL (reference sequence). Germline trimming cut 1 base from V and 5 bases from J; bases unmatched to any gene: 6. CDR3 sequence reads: CASSQGTSGLNNEQFF. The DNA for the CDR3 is TGTGCCAGCAGCCAAGGCACTAGCGGGTTAAACAATGAGCAGTTCTTC.

The CDR3 region has the DNA TGTGCCAGCAGCCACCCGGGACCCTACGAGCAGTACTTC. It translates to CASSHPGPYEQYF. V gene TRBV11-2 combines with J gene TRBJ2-7; D possibly matches TRBD1 or TRBD2 (5 bases each). Trimming removed 5 bases from V and 2 bases from J, with 10 bases in between. CDR3 length equals 13 residues. From germline, CDR1 is SGHAT and CDR2 FQNNGV.

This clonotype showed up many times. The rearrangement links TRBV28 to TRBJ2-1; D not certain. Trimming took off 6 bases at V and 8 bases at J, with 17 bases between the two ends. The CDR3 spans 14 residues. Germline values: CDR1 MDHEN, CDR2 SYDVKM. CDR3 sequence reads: CASSRPRFSHEQFF. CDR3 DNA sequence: TGTGCCAGCAGCCGCCCCCGGTTCAGCCATGAGCAGTTCTTC.

The CDR3 nucleotides read TGTGCCAGCAGCCCCCAGGGACAGAAAAACATTCAGTACTTC. Translating gives CASSPQGQKNIQYF. The chain uses TRBV7-9 and TRBJ2-4, with TRBD1 identical over 7 bases. The V and J ends lost 5 bases and 4 bases, in that order; junction bases with no gene match: 5. The CDR3 runs to 14 residues. Germline CDR1 reads SEHNR; CDR2 reads FQNEAQ (reference sequence).

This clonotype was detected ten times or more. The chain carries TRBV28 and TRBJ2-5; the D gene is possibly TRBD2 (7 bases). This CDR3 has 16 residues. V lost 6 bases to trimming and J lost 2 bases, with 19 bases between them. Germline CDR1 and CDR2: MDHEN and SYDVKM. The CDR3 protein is CASSLATSGTQETQYF. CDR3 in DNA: TGTGCCAGCAGCTTGGCTACCAGCGGGACACAAGAGACCCAGTACTTC.

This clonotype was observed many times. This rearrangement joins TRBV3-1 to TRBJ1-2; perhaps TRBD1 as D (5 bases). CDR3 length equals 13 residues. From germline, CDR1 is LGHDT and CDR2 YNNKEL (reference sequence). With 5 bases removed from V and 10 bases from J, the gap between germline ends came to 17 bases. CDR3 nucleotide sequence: TGTGCCAGCAGCTCTAGGACACCATCGGACTACACCTTC. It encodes CASSSRTPSDYTF.

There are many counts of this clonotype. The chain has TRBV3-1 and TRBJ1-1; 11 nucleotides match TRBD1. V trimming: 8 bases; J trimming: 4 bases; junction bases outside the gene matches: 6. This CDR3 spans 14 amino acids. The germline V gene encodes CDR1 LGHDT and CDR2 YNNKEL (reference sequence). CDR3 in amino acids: CASVRGQGVTEAFF. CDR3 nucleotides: TGTGCCAGCGTCAGGGGACAGGGGGTCACTGAAGCTTTCTTT.

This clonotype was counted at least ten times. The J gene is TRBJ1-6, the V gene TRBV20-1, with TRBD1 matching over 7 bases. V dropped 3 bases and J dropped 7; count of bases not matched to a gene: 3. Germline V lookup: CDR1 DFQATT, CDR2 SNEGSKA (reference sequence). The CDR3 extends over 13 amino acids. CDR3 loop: CSARGQKNSPLHF. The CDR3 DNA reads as TGCAGTGCTAGGGGACAGAAGAATTCACCCCTCCACTTT.

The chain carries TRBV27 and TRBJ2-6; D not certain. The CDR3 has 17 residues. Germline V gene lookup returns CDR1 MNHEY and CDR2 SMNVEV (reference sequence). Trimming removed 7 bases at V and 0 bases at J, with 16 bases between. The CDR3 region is CASTLDWHSSGANVLTF. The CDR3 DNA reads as TGTGCCAGCACGCTTGACTGGCACTCCTCTGGGGCCAACGTCCTGACTTTC.

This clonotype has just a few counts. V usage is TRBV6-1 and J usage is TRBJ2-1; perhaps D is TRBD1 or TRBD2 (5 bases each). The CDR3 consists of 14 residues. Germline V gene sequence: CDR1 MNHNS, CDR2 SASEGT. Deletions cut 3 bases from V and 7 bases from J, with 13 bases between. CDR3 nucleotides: TGTGCCAGCAGTGACCGGGACCGTGGTAATGAGCAGTTCTTC. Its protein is CASSDRDRGNEQFF.

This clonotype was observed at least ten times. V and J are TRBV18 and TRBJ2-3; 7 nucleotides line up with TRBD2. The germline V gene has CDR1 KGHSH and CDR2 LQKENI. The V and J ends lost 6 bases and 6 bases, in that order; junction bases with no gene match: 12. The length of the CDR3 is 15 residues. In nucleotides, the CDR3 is TGTGCCAGCTCCCCTAGCGGTAGAGAAAAGGATACGCAGTATTTT. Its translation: CASSPSGREKDTQYF. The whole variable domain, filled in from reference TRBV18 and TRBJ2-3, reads NAGVMQNPRHLVRRRGQEARLRCSPMKGHSHVYWYRQLPEEGLKFMVYLQKENIIDESGMPKERFSAEFPKEGPSILRIQQVVRGDSAAYFCASSPSGREKDTQYFGPGTRLTVL.